The 23 T cell receptor beta chains given below trace back to one sample, sequenced in a study of blood T cell repertoires in COVID-19. Sequencing used immunoSEQ multiplex PCR; TCRdb keeps in-frame clones, though not all of them. The sample holds 250,000 or so clones, about 90% seen once. Sequencing used peripheral blood. The receptor set was obtained from a man aged 25-40 years with COVID-19, enrolled during active disease.

This clone appeared once. The chain has TRBV10-2 and TRBJ1-4; 9 bases fit TRBD1. The CDR3 runs 15 residues. Trimming at V came to 7 bases and at J to 7 bases, leaving 10 bases not matched to a gene. Germline V gene sequence: CDR1 WSHSY, CDR2 SAAADI. The CDR3, as DNA: TGCGCCAGCACCATTCGACAGGGGGGGAGTGAAAAACTGTTTTTT. Its translation is CASTIRQGGSEKLFF.

The V call is TRBV7-9, the J call TRBJ2-7; maybe TRBD1 (6 bases). Germline loops: CDR1 SEHNR, CDR2 FQNEAQ (reference sequence). The CDR3 is 16 residues long. Trimming removed 4 bases at V and 0 bases at J, with 16 bases between. The CDR3 is CASSSSAGTYSYEQYF. CDR3 nucleotides: TGTGCCAGCAGCTCCTCTGCCGGGACATACTCCTACGAGCAGTACTTC.

This rearrangement joins TRBV4-1 to TRBJ1-4, with D tentatively TRBD1 (6 bases). Looked up from germline, CDR1 is MGHRA and CDR2 is YSYEKL. CDR3 length: 16 amino acids. V lost 0 bases and J lost 7, with 15 bases in between. CDR3 coding DNA: TGCGCCAGCAGCCAAGACCTACAGGGTGGGATTGAAAAACTGTTTTTT. Amino acid sequence: CASSQDLQGGIEKLFF.

This chain joins TRBV4-1 and TRBJ1-4, with no clear D. Germline V gene sequence: CDR1 MGHRA, CDR2 YSYEKL. V gave up 0 bases and J gave up 8 bases, with 19 bases separating them. This CDR3 comprises 17 residues. CDR3 amino acids: CASSQESTAALWEKLFF. The DNA for the CDR3 is TGCGCCAGCAGCCAAGAATCGACGGCGGCCCTATGGGAAAAACTGTTTTTT.

V is TRBV19 and J is TRBJ2-1, with TRBD2 matching over 9 bases. The CDR3 has 18 residues. Per germline, CDR1 LNHDA and CDR2 SQIVND (reference sequence). V shed 5 bases, J shed 2 bases, and the junction held 13 bases outside the gene matches. In DNA, the CDR3 is TGTGCCAGTAGTTCCGCCTTGGGGCGGGGGGGCGCCTACAATGAGCAGTTCTTC. Amino acids: CASSSALGRGGAYNEQFF.

This chain connects TRBV5-4 to TRBJ1-6, with D possibly TRBD1 on 5 matching bases. Per the germline V gene, CDR1 is SGHNT and CDR2 is YYREEE (reference sequence). This CDR3 has 15 amino acids. Between the trimmed V and J ends, which lost 0 bases and 7 bases, there was a span of 11 bases. Written as DNA, the CDR3 is TGTGCCAGCAGCTTGGAAGGTCGGGGGAATTCACCCCTCCACTTT. Encoded protein: CASSLEGRGNSPLHF.

The V gene is TRBV4-2, the J gene TRBJ2-1; D may be TRBD2 (5 bases). Germline V gives CDR1 LGHNA, CDR2 YNFKEQ. The CDR3 is made up of 15 amino acids. The V end was cut by 4 bases, the J end by 4 bases, with 14 bases between. CDR3 region: CASSPGLVAYNEQFF. In nucleotides, the CDR3 is TGTGCCAGCAGCCCGGGATTGGTCGCATACAATGAGCAGTTCTTC.

The chain recombines TRBV27 with TRBJ2-1; 8 bases fit TRBD1. With 5 bases clipped from V and 8 bases from J, the junction kept 5 bases outside the gene matches. Germline CDR1 reads MNHEY; CDR2 reads SMNVEV (reference sequence). The CDR3 sequence is 13 residues long. DNA of the CDR3: TGTGCCAGCAGTGCCCGGACAGGGTATGAGCAGTTCTTC. Translating gives CASSARTGYEQFF.

The chain has TRBV30 and TRBJ2-3; D remains ambiguous. V lost 0 bases to trimming and J lost 4 bases, with 8 bases between them. The CDR3 length is 13 residues. Germline assignment: CDR1 GTSNPN and CDR2 SVGIG (reference sequence). In nucleotides, the CDR3 is TGTGCCTGGAGTGTCCAGGCTTCAGATACGCAGTATTTT. It yields the protein CAWSVQASDTQYF.

This rearrangement joins TRBV10-2 to TRBJ2-1, with 14 positions matching TRBD2. Germline V gives CDR1 WSHSY, CDR2 SAAADI. V lost 5 bases and J lost 5; bases outside the gene matches: 8. This CDR3 comprises 17 residues. CDR3 DNA: TGCGCCAGCAGTTTGGGACTAGCGGGGGTTAGTGACAATGAGCAGTTCTTC. Its translation: CASSLGLAGVSDNEQFF.

V and J are TRBV7-9 and TRBJ1-4; D may be TRBD1 (6 bases). Trimming shortened V by 4 bases and J by 12 bases, and 21 bases separated the two germline ends. From germline, CDR1 is SEHNR and CDR2 FQNEAQ (reference sequence). The CDR3 has 15 amino acids. The CDR3 protein is CASSSKGLQGEELFF. The CDR3 DNA reads TGTGCCAGCAGCTCGAAAGGATTACAGGGAGAAGAACTGTTTTTT.

J is TRBJ1-3 and V is TRBV3-1 (or the pseudogene TRBV3-2); 10 positions match TRBD1. The CDR3 contains 16 residues. Germline values: CDR1 LGHDT, CDR2 YNNKEL (reference sequence). The ends lost 2 bases at V and 4 bases at J; junction bases unmatched: 5. Here the CDR3 DNA reads TGTGCCAGCAGCCAATACGGGACAGGGGTAGGAAACACCATATATTTT. It translates to CASSQYGTGVGNTIYF.

The chain has TRBV5-1 and TRBJ1-6, with D perhaps TRBD1 (5 bases). The germline V and J ends were trimmed by 4 bases and 7 bases, with 12 bases remaining between them. Germline-derived CDR1 and CDR2 are SGHRS and YFSETQ. This CDR3 has 14 residues. CDR3 loop: CASSPGTQNSPLHF. DNA of the CDR3: TGCGCCAGCAGCCCGGGGACTCAGAATTCACCCCTCCACTTT.

The V gene is TRBV5-1, the J gene TRBJ1-1; 7 bases map to TRBD1. J was trimmed by 0 bases and V by 6 bases; bases with no gene match: 2. Germline CDR1 is SGHRS and CDR2 is YFSETQ. The CDR3 loop spans 13 amino acids. The CDR3 reads CASKGAMNTEAFF. CDR3 in DNA: TGCGCCAGCAAGGGGGCCATGAACACTGAAGCTTTCTTT.

The chain combines TRBV18 with TRBJ1-1, with 9 bases that match TRBD1. There are 17 residues in the CDR3. With V trimmed by 3 bases and J by 0 bases, 8 bases remained unmatched. Germline-derived CDR1 and CDR2 are KGHSH and LQKENI. The CDR3 loop reads CASSPRDRASLNTEAFF. DNA for the CDR3: TGTGCCAGCTCACCGCGGGACAGGGCATCATTGAACACTGAAGCTTTCTTT. Complete variable domain (other parts from reference TRBV18 and TRBJ1-1): NAGVMQNPRHLVRRRGQEARLRCSPMKGHSHVYWYRQLPEEGLKFMVYLQKENIIDESGMPKERFSAEFPKEGPSILRIQQVVRGDSAAYFCASSPRDRASLNTEAFFGQGTRLTVV.

The rearrangement links TRBV12-3 or TRBV12-4 to TRBJ1-6; D is perhaps TRBD1 (5 bases). With 8 bases removed from V and 6 bases from J, the gap between germline ends came to 11 bases. The CDR3 loop spans 13 amino acids. The CDR3 nucleotides are TGTGCCAGCTCGGACATAGCTAATTCACCCCTCCACTTT. Translated, it gives CASSDIANSPLHF.

The chain has TRBV14 and TRBJ1-6; D not resolved. Between the trimmed V and J ends, which lost 1 base and 0 bases, there was a span of 10 bases. Germline V gene data show CDR1 as SGHDN and CDR2 as FVKESK. This CDR3 comprises 17 residues. The CDR3 nucleotides read TGTGCCAGCAGCCAAGGGGCGCTGAGCTCCTATAATTCACCCCTCCACTTT. Its translation is CASSQGALSSYNSPLHF.

The rearrangement uses TRBV5-4 and TRBJ2-5; TRBD2 agrees at 11 bases. CDR3 length: 17 amino acids. Per germline, CDR1 SGHNT and CDR2 YYREEE (reference sequence). The junction had 10 bases not matched to a gene; V was cut back by 2 bases and J by 4 bases. The CDR3 nucleotides read TGTGCCAGCAGCTTATTAGCGGGGGGGCCGTGGGGAGAGACCCAGTACTTC. This translates into CASSLLAGGPWGETQYF.

The chain couples TRBV7-6 to TRBJ2-7; 11 nucleotides match TRBD2. V lost 3 bases to trimming and J lost 5 bases; unmatched junction nucleotides: 9. Germline assignment: CDR1 SGHVS and CDR2 FNYEAQ. The CDR3 loop spans 16 amino acids. The CDR3 DNA follows: TGTGCCAGCAGCTTGGGGCTAGCGGGGGGTGAGGACGAGCAGTACTTC. Its protein is CASSLGLAGGEDEQYF.

The chain couples TRBV15 to TRBJ2-7, with unresolved D. Trimming pared 0 bases from V and 6 bases from J, leaving 9 bases between. The CDR3 extends over 13 amino acids. The germline CDR1 and CDR2 sequences are LNHNV and YYDKDF (reference sequence). In nucleotides, the CDR3 is TGTGCCACCAGCAGAGATCGGGTTCGCGAGCAGTACTTC. Amino acid sequence: CATSRDRVREQYF.

This chain links TRBV18 with TRBJ1-5, with D possibly being TRBD1 (5 bases). The CDR3 covers 15 residues. V lost 2 bases and J 8 bases, leaving 16 bases between the germline ends. Germline V gene lookup returns CDR1 KGHSH and CDR2 LQKENI. This CDR3 reads CASSPREGPGEPQHF. CDR3 in DNA: TGTGCCAGCTCACCAAGAGAGGGGCCGGGAGAGCCCCAGCATTTT.

This rearrangement joins TRBV5-1 to TRBJ1-6, with 9 nucleotides matching TRBD1. The CDR3 extends over 16 amino acids. Germline CDR1 and CDR2: SGHRS and YFSETQ. V dropped 3 bases and J dropped 1; count of bases not matched to a gene: 2. CDR3 nucleotide sequence: TGCGCCAGCAGCTCGGGACAGGGATCCTATAATTCACCCCTCCACTTT. It codes for CASSSGQGSYNSPLHF. Filled out from reference TRBV5-1 and TRBJ1-6, the complete variable domain reads KAGVTQTPRYLIKTRGQQVTLSCSPISGHRSVSWYQQTPGQGLQFLFEYFSETQRNKGNFPGRFSGRQFSNSRSEMNVSTLELGDSALYLCASSSGQGSYNSPLHFGNGTRLTVT.

The genes are TRBV12-3 or TRBV12-4 and TRBJ1-2, with D tentatively TRBD1 (6 bases). CDR3 size: 13 residues. V shed 6 bases and J shed 7 bases, with 15 bases lying between them. The DNA for the CDR3 is TGTGCCAGCAGGGGGCCAGGGGTAGCTGGCTACACCTTC. Translation gives CASRGPGVAGYTF.